Each of the 30 T cell receptor beta chains below was sequenced from the same sample in a study of control samples from healthy donors and cancer patients. Method: immunoSEQ multiplex PCR; TCRdb's copy keeps in-frame clones and lacks some. The sample has some 150,000 clones; 85% to 95% are singletons. The sample consisted of blood. The source of these receptors is a middle-aged man in good health.

V gene TRBV2 combines with J gene TRBJ1-1; the D is unclear. The CDR3 has 16 residues. V lost 2 bases, J lost 1 base, and 14 bases lay in between. Per germline, CDR1 SNHLY and CDR2 FYNNEI. The CDR3 region has the DNA TGTGCCAGCAGTGAAAACCCTTCCCCCAAGAACACTGAAGCTTTCTTT. Its translation: CASSENPSPKNTEAFF.

This rearrangement joins TRBV7-9 to TRBJ1-2; 8 bases align to TRBD1. CDR3 size: 14 residues. Germline trimming cut 5 bases from V and 4 bases from J; bases unmatched to any gene: 6. Germline V lookup: CDR1 SEHNR, CDR2 FQNEAQ (reference sequence). In nucleotides, the CDR3 is TGTGCCAGCAGCGTCGAAACAGGGGGCTATGGCTACACCTTC. Its protein product is CASSVETGGYGYTF.

A single count supports this clone. The chain recombines TRBV9 with TRBJ2-3, with TRBD2 matching 10 bases. Germline V CDR1 and CDR2: SGDLS, YYNGEE. This CDR3 comprises 16 residues. With 0 bases clipped from V and 6 bases from J, the junction kept 7 bases outside the gene matches. The CDR3 protein is CASSVGWLAGVDTQYF. The CDR3 DNA reads as TGTGCCAGCAGCGTAGGGTGGCTAGCGGGAGTGGATACGCAGTATTTT. The whole variable domain, filled in from reference TRBV9 and TRBJ2-3, reads DSGVTQTPKHLITATGQRVTLRCSPRSGDLSVYWYQQSLDQGLQFLIQYYNGEERAKGNILERFSAQQFPDLHSELNLSSLELGDSALYFCASSVGWLAGVDTQYFGPGTRLTVL.

The V gene is TRBV10-3, the J gene TRBJ2-5; 9 positions agree with TRBD2. V dropped 1 base and J dropped 3; count of bases not matched to a gene: 3. This CDR3 comprises 15 residues. CDR1 and CDR2 (germline): ENHRY, SYGVKD. The CDR3 here is CAISEWREGKETQYF. In DNA, the CDR3 is TGTGCCATCAGTGAGTGGCGGGAGGGAAAAGAGACCCAGTACTTC.

This chain connects TRBV18 to TRBJ1-1, with D unclear. V dropped 3 bases and J dropped 11 bases, with 10 bases sitting between them. The CDR3 runs to 11 residues. Germline V CDR1 and CDR2: KGHSH, LQKENI. The CDR3 protein is CASSPGSWAFF. In DNA form, the CDR3 reads TGTGCCAGCTCACCGGGATCCTGGGCTTTCTTT.

V is TRBV14 and J is TRBJ1-1, with 9 bases identical to TRBD1. The trim removed 4 bases at V and 7 bases at J, leaving 7 bases unmatched. Germline assignment: CDR1 SGHDN and CDR2 FVKESK. The CDR3 is 14 residues long. The CDR3 protein is CASSLRTGVLEAFF. The CDR3 coding sequence is TGTGCCAGCAGCCTGAGGACAGGGGTTCTTGAAGCTTTCTTT. Supplemented by reference TRBV14 and TRBJ1-1, the full variable domain reads EAGVTQFPSHSVIEKGQTVTLRCDPISGHDNLYWYRRVMGKEIKFLLHFVKESKQDESGMPNNRFLAERTGGTYSTLKVQPAELEDSGVYFCASSLRTGVLEAFFGQGTRLTVV.

The chain carries TRBV6-6 and TRBJ1-5, with unresolved D. CDR1 and CDR2 from the germline V gene are MNHNY and SVGAGI (reference sequence). This CDR3 contains 13 residues. Trimming pared 6 bases from V and 7 bases from J, leaving 13 bases between. The DNA for the CDR3 is TGTGCCAGCAGAGACGGGGAGGGACAGCCCCAGCATTTT. Residues: CASRDGEGQPQHF.

The rearrangement joins TRBV18 to TRBJ2-3; no firm D call. Germline CDR1 reads KGHSH; CDR2 reads LQKENI. The V gene lost 3 bases and the J gene lost 2 bases, with 12 bases spanning the gap. The CDR3 runs 15 residues. DNA of the CDR3: TGTGCCAGCTCACCCCTGAGCCAGGACACAGATACGCAGTATTTT. This gives the protein CASSPLSQDTDTQYF.

The chain carries TRBV12-3 or TRBV12-4 and TRBJ2-1; D unclear. The CDR3 length is 12 residues. V was cut by 6 bases and J by 7 bases, with 10 bases left in between. CDR3 sequence reads: CASSRTVNEQFF. The CDR3 DNA reads as TGTGCCAGCAGCCGGACCGTAAATGAGCAGTTCTTC.

This clone has only a few counts. The J gene is TRBJ2-2, the V gene TRBV11-3, with D uncertain. The V gene lost 5 bases and the J gene lost 2 bases, with 6 bases spanning the gap. Per germline, CDR1 SGHNT and CDR2 YENEEA. CDR3 size: 13 residues. In nucleotides, the CDR3 is TGTGCCAGCAGCGGGATTAACACCGGGGAGCTGTTTTTT. Protein sequence: CASSGINTGELFF.

This rearrangement joins TRBV14 to TRBJ2-7, with a possible D match to TRBD1 (6 bases). The CDR3 runs to 13 residues. V lost 6 bases, J lost 4 bases, and 13 bases lay in between. Germline V gene sequence: CDR1 SGHDN, CDR2 FVKESK. CDR3 coding DNA: TGTGCCAGCAGTCGCCAGGGGCCTTACGAGCAGTACTTC. Translating it yields CASSRQGPYEQYF.

The V call is TRBV4-1, the J call TRBJ2-3; 14 nucleotides line up with TRBD2. The CDR3 is made up of 17 amino acids. Germline CDR1 reads MGHRA; CDR2 reads YSYEKL. J was trimmed by 1 base and V by 4 bases; bases with no gene match: 4. The chain's CDR3 is CASSLLGLAGGTDTQYF. In nucleotides, the CDR3 is TGCGCCAGCAGCCTCTTGGGACTAGCGGGGGGCACAGATACGCAGTATTTT.

V usage is TRBV5-5 and J usage is TRBJ2-7, with 8 nucleotides matching TRBD1. The CDR3 has 16 amino acids. V lost 0 bases and J lost 6; bases outside the gene matches: 11. The germline CDR1 and CDR2 sequences are SGHKS and YYEKEE (reference sequence). The CDR3 DNA reads as TGTGCCAGCAGCTTGGCACCACAGGGGGTCTTTAGCGAGCAGTACTTC. Amino acid sequence: CASSLAPQGVFSEQYF.

This chain joins TRBV27 and TRBJ1-5; the match to TRBD1 covers 7 bases. Germline trimming cut 6 bases from V and 3 bases from J; bases unmatched to any gene: 5. Per germline, CDR1 MNHEY and CDR2 SMNVEV (reference sequence). This CDR3 region has 14 residues. The chain's CDR3 is CASRGDSPNQPQHF. The DNA for the CDR3 is TGTGCCAGCAGGGGGGACAGTCCCAATCAGCCCCAGCATTTT.

This rearrangement joins TRBV6-6 to TRBJ1-1, with 8 bases lining up with TRBD1. This CDR3 comprises 12 residues. Germline V lookup: CDR1 MNHNY, CDR2 SVGAGI (reference sequence). Trimming cost V 6 bases and J 7 bases; bases outside gene matches: 4. DNA for the CDR3: TGTGCCAGCAGGGGGACAGGAGTTGAAGCTTTCTTT. This encodes CASRGTGVEAFF.

The rearrangement joins TRBV29-1 to TRBJ1-3, with 7 positions matching TRBD1. Germline assignment: CDR1 SQVTM and CDR2 ANQGSEA. The CDR3 has 13 amino acids. Trimming took 7 bases from V and 5 from J; bases not matched to a gene: 8. The CDR3 DNA sequence: TGCAGCGCTAGGACAGGTGGTAGAAACACCATATATTTT. Translation gives CSARTGGRNTIYF.

The V and J genes are TRBV4-1 and TRBJ1-1; no definite D call. The CDR3 is 13 amino acids. V gave up 9 bases and J gave up 4 bases, with 15 bases separating them. Germline V gene sequence: CDR1 MGHRA, CDR2 YSYEKL. As DNA, the CDR3 is TGCGCCAGTGAGATACCAGGAGGCACTGAAGCTTTCTTT. Its protein product is CASEIPGGTEAFF.

The chain employs TRBV18 and TRBJ2-2, with D possibly matching TRBD1 (6 bases). CDR1 and CDR2 (germline): KGHSH, LQKENI. V gave up 4 bases and J gave up 7 bases, with 13 bases separating them. There are 14 residues in the CDR3. The CDR3, as DNA: TGTGCCAGCTCACAACAGGGAATGGACGGGGAGCTGTTTTTT. This translates into CASSQQGMDGELFF.

The rearrangement uses TRBV27 and TRBJ2-3; 8 bases match TRBD1. The junction had 8 bases not matched to a gene; V was cut back by 5 bases and J by 1 base. CDR3 length equals 16 residues. Germline loops: CDR1 MNHEY, CDR2 SMNVEV (reference sequence). In nucleotides, the CDR3 is TGTGCCAGCAGTCCGCGGACAGGGACCGGCACAGATACGCAGTATTTT. Translated: CASSPRTGTGTDTQYF.

The rearrangement joins TRBV4-1 to TRBJ2-3, with D unclear. Germline V CDR1 and CDR2: MGHRA, YSYEKL. The CDR3 totals 15 residues. Trimming removed 1 base from V and 2 bases from J, with 10 bases in between. CDR3 region: CASSQALGDTDTQYF. For the CDR3, the DNA is TGCGCCAGCAGCCAAGCATTAGGAGACACAGATACGCAGTATTTT.

The J gene is TRBJ1-1, the V gene TRBV11-2, with a weak D call TRBD1 (5 bases). The germline V and J ends were trimmed by 1 base and 0 bases, with 15 bases remaining between them. Germline V gene sequence: CDR1 SGHAT, CDR2 FQNNGV. The CDR3 extends over 17 amino acids. CDR3 DNA: TGTGCCAGCAGCTTAGGGGGGGGTTACTCCATGAACACTGAAGCTTTCTTT. It yields the protein CASSLGGGYSMNTEAFF.

This sequence joins TRBV7-9 and TRBJ2-2; D possibly corresponds to TRBD1 (6 bases). CDR1 is SEHNR, CDR2 FQNEAQ, per germline (reference sequence). Trimming left V 8 bases short and J 3 bases short, with 16 bases between. The CDR3 has 15 amino acids. The CDR3 sequence: CASGFLSGDTGELFF. CDR3 bases: TGTGCCAGCGGTTTCTTGTCAGGGGACACCGGGGAGCTGTTTTTT.

V gene TRBV28 combines with J gene TRBJ1-5, with TRBD1 identical over 7 bases. V trimming: 3 bases; J trimming: 1 base; junction bases outside the gene matches: 6. The CDR3 loop spans 16 amino acids. Germline CDR1 MDHEN, CDR2 SYDVKM. CDR3 sequence reads: CASSLGQGVSNQPQHF. CDR3 nucleotide sequence: TGTGCCAGCAGTTTGGGGCAGGGGGTGAGCAATCAGCCCCAGCATTTT.

J is TRBJ2-2 and V is TRBV5-4; 8 bases are shared with TRBD1. CDR3 length: 16 amino acids. Losses at the gene ends were 5 bases for V and 4 bases for J; bases not matched to a gene: 10. In germline, CDR1 is SGHNT, CDR2 YYREEE (reference sequence). CDR3 coding DNA: TGTGCCAGCAGTGGGAGGACAGGGTCAATCACCGGGGAGCTGTTTTTT. It yields the protein CASSGRTGSITGELFF.

The chain carries TRBV15 and TRBJ1-2, with 8 nucleotides matching TRBD1. CDR3 length: 15 residues. V lost 1 base to trimming and J lost 7 bases; unmatched junction nucleotides: 8. Germline V gives CDR1 LNHNV, CDR2 YYDKDF (reference sequence). The CDR3 loop reads CATSRGFRGQRGYTF. The CDR3 nucleotides read TGTGCCACCAGCAGAGGGTTCAGGGGGCAACGTGGCTACACCTTC.

The chain links TRBV10-2 to TRBJ2-7, with no clear D. Looked up from germline, CDR1 is WSHSY and CDR2 is SAAADI. The V gene lost 3 bases and the J gene lost 0 bases, with 15 bases spanning the gap. The CDR3 covers 16 residues. The CDR3 DNA is TGCGCCAGCAGTGAAACCCAAGCGCGCAGCTCCTACGAGCAGTACTTC. It specifies CASSETQARSSYEQYF.

With respect to this clone: At one of its ends the junction is not consistent with the germline gene, which may arise from a read error. This chain joins TRBV5-4 and TRBJ2-1; D unresolved. Germline CDR1 SGHNT, CDR2 YYREEE (reference sequence). This CDR3 spans 13 amino acids. CDR3 bases: TGTGCCAACAGCCCAAGGACCTACAATGAGCAGTTCTTC. Protein: CANSPRTYNEQFF.

J is TRBJ2-3 and V is TRBV2; 7 bases line up with TRBD1. The germline V gene has CDR1 SNHLY and CDR2 FYNNEI. The length of the CDR3 is 14 residues. Trimming removed 6 bases from V and 2 bases from J; junction bases left unmatched: 5. The CDR3 loop is CASRDDRATDTQYF. The CDR3 nucleotides read TGTGCCAGCAGAGACGACAGGGCCACAGATACGCAGTATTTT. Variable domain in full (rest from reference TRBV2 and TRBJ2-3): EPEVTQTPSHQVTQMGQEVILRCVPISNHLYFYWYRQILGQKVEFLVSFYNNEISEKSEIFDDQFSVERPDGSNFTLKIRSTKLEDSAMYFCASRDDRATDTQYFGPGTRLTVL.

The CDR3: CATSDNIKTSYNEQFF. The CDR3 DNA is TGTGCCACCAGTGACAACATTAAAACCTCCTACAATGAGCAGTTCTTC. The chain is built from TRBV24-1 and TRBJ2-1; no reliable D call. Trimming pared 4 bases from V and 0 bases from J, leaving 12 bases between. CDR1 and CDR2 (germline): KGHDR, SFDVKD. This CDR3 is built from 16 residues.

The V gene is TRBV6-2 or TRBV6-3, the J gene TRBJ1-3; D not resolved. Germline CDR1 reads MNHEY; CDR2 reads SVGEGT. Trimming cost V 2 bases and J 4 bases, with 3 bases left between them. The CDR3 is 12 residues long. The CDR3 reads CASSYAGNTIYF. The CDR3 nucleotides are TGTGCCAGCAGTTACGCCGGAAACACCATATATTTT.